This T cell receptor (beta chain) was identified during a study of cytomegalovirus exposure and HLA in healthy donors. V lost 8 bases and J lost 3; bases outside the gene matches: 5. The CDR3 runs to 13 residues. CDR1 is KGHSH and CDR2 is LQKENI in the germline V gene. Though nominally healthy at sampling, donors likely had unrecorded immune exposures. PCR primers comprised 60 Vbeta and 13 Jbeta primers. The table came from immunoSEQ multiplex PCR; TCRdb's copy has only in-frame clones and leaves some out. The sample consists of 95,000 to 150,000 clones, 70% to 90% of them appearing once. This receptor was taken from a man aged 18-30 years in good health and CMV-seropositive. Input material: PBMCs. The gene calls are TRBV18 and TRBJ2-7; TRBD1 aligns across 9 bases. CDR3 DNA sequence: TGTGCCAGCACCACGGGACAGGGCTACGAGCAGTACTTC. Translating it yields CASTTGQGYEQYF.